A selection of T cell receptor beta chains follows, all from one sample in a study of blood T cell repertoires in COVID-19. Sequencing used immunoSEQ multiplex PCR; TCRdb keeps in-frame clones, though not all of them. Among 4,500 to 5,500 clones listed, over 70% were seen once. Material: peripheral blood. The receptors derive from a man in his 70s with active COVID-19. CDR3s include the opening cysteine and the closing phenylalanine or tryptophan. Each record gives: CDR3 DNA, CDR3 protein, clone size, J gene, D gene, V gene. The D gene is left open where the match is weak. Expanded clones are given a class, and other clones once, few, many or no size at all.

CDR3 DNA: TGTGCCAGCAGTCAAGCGACGGGAAATAGCAATCAGCCCCAGCATTTT; CDR3 protein: CASSQATGNSNQPQHF; clone size: .; J gene: TRBJ1-5; D gene: .; V gene: TRBV6-2/TRBV6-3
CDR3 DNA: TGCGCCAGCAGCTTTCAACGGGGGGGCTCGGGGACCCAGTACTTC; CDR3 protein: CASSFQRGGSGTQYF; clone size: .; J gene: TRBJ2-5; D gene: TRBD2; V gene: TRBV5-1
CDR3 DNA: TGTGCCAGCACCGGGGGGCGTAACTATGGCTACACCTTC; CDR3 protein: CASTGGRNYGYTF; clone size: .; J gene: TRBJ1-2; D gene: .; V gene: TRBV6-5
CDR3 DNA: TGTGCCAGCAGTGAAGAGTTACAGGGGGCTCGGAATCAGCCCCAGCATTTT; CDR3 protein: CASSEELQGARNQPQHF; clone size: .; J gene: TRBJ1-5; D gene: TRBD1; V gene: TRBV2
CDR3 DNA: TGTGCCATCGGGGAGACAGGGAGAGAGACCCAGTACTTC; CDR3 protein: CAIGETGRETQYF; clone size: few; J gene: TRBJ2-5; D gene: TRBD1; V gene: TRBV10-3
CDR3 DNA: TGTGCCATCACCTCCCCCTCTCGTGATGAGCAGTTCTTC; CDR3 protein: CAITSPSRDEQFF; clone size: few; J gene: TRBJ2-1; D gene: .; V gene: TRBV10-3
CDR3 DNA: TGTGCCAGCAGCTTGGGGGGCGATTCACCCCTCCACTTT; CDR3 protein: CASSLGGDSPLHF; clone size: .; J gene: TRBJ1-6; D gene: .; V gene: TRBV5-5
CDR3 DNA: TGTGCCAGTAGAGGGGAAGCAGGGACAGATACGCAGTATTTT; CDR3 protein: CASRGEAGTDTQYF; clone size: .; J gene: TRBJ2-3; D gene: .; V gene: TRBV19
CDR3 DNA: TGTGCCAGCAGCACGGGACTAGCCCCCTACGAGCAGTACTTC; CDR3 protein: CASSTGLAPYEQYF; clone size: .; J gene: TRBJ2-7; D gene: TRBD2; V gene: TRBV11-2
CDR3 DNA: TGTGCCAGCAGTGAATTTCGGGCGGGGGGGCAAGAGACCCAGTACTTC; CDR3 protein: CASSEFRAGGQETQYF; clone size: .; J gene: TRBJ2-5; D gene: TRBD2; V gene: TRBV2
CDR3 DNA: TGTGCCAGCAGGGGAGGGGGACCCTACACCGGGGAGCTGTTTTTT; CDR3 protein: CASRGGGPYTGELFF; clone size: .; J gene: TRBJ2-2; D gene: .; V gene: TRBV28
CDR3 DNA: TGTGCCAGCAGCCCCCTTCGGGGGGGGAACACTGAAGCTTTCTTT; CDR3 protein: CASSPLRGGNTEAFF; clone size: .; J gene: TRBJ1-1; D gene: .; V gene: TRBV5-8
CDR3 DNA: TGTGCCAGCAGCTTAAGACTTGATGGGACTGAAGCTTTCTTT; CDR3 protein: CASSLRLDGTEAFF; clone size: once; J gene: TRBJ1-1; D gene: .; V gene: TRBV7-9